This TCR beta chain is drawn from a study of T cells in Graves' hyperthyroidism and ophthalmopathy. Study background: At initial diagnosis, before any treatment had begun, peripheral blood was obtained. Study conclusions and caveats: Most expanded thyroid clonotypes above 0.001 also appeared in blood.

Uncontrolled infection, other autoimmune disease, pregnancy and lactation each barred patients from inclusion. There are many counts of this clonotype. What it recognizes is unknown. The CDR3 regions of TCR beta were amplified from RNA transcripts. HTBI primers were employed in a first-round RT-PCR of the TCR CDR3. TCRdb redid the calling of the multiplex PCR reads with MiXCR, one entry per CDR3 protein. The table records some 530,000 distinct CDR3 sequences, roughly 22% of them present only once. V shed 3 bases and J shed 2 bases, with 21 bases lying between them. The CDR3 has 18 amino acids. The TCR was taken from a woman in her 70s with Graves' ophthalmopathy. V gene TRBV12-3 or TRBV12-4 combines with J gene TRBJ2-3; a possible D gene is TRBD2 (5 bases). The sequencing sample was made of blood. The CDR3 here is CASSLIYAARENTDTQYF. The CDR3, as DNA: TGTGCCAGCAGTTTGATCTACGCGGCGAGGGAGAACACAGATACGCAGTATTTT.